The present TCR beta chain was sequenced within a study of T cell clonality in common variable immunodeficiency. The assay was immunoSEQ multiplex PCR, and TCRdb's table has in-frame clones only and misses some. There are 40,000 to 65,000 clones in the sample, none observed a single time. Germline CDR1 is SEHNR and CDR2 is FQNEAQ (reference sequence). V lost 3 bases to trimming and J lost 7 bases; unmatched junction nucleotides: 3. The CDR3 runs 14 residues. This clone appeared many times. With the read ending 3 residues before the CDR3 end, the germline J gene is used to fill in that end. This receptor was taken from a person between 18 and 70 years old in good health. The V gene is TRBV7-9, the J gene TRBJ2-1; 10 nucleotides align to TRBD1. Sequencing was carried out using peripheral blood mononuclear cells. The CDR3 sequence: CASSFGQGGNEQFF. CDR3 DNA (partial): TGTGCCAGCAGCTTCGGACAGGGGGGAAATGAG.